These 24 T cell receptor beta chains were all obtained from the same sample, sequenced in a study of CD8+ T cells in alopecia areata. Treatment described: oral pan-JAK inhibitor, 5-10 mg twice daily. RNA extraction and reverse transcription yielded cDNA as sequencing template. The table came from immunoSEQ multiplex PCR; TCRdb's copy has only in-frame clones and leaves some out. There are some 96,000 clones in the sample; approximately 60% occur only once, and about 16% lies in the top ten. Here the sequenced sample was CD8+ T cells sorted from blood, taken at week 4, from a patient treated with tofacitinib. The receptors were sampled from a human donor with alopecia areata.

Concerning this clone: The junction and the germline gene differ at one end; a read error may be behind it. This chain joins TRBV5-1 and TRBJ2-1, with D possibly being TRBD2 (6 bases). Germline V gives CDR1 SGHRS, CDR2 YFSETQ. The CDR3 runs to 14 residues. CDR3 coding DNA: TGCGACAGCAGGTGGGACTCTGGGTACAATGAGCAGTTCTTC. Translation gives CDSRWDSGYNEQFF.

The chain joins TRBV4-1 to TRBJ2-5, with D perhaps TRBD1 (5 bases). This CDR3 comprises 16 residues. CDR1 and CDR2 (germline): MGHRA, YSYEKL. Trimming removed 4 bases at V and 3 bases at J, with 18 bases between. For the CDR3, the DNA is TGCGCCAGCAGCCCTCGAGGTAGGGGATTGGAAGAGACCCAGTACTTC. The encoded protein is CASSPRGRGLEETQYF.

The chain uses TRBV29-1 and TRBJ2-5; TRBD1 matches 11 bases. The J segment lost 4 bases and the V segment lost 1 base, leaving 8 bases of the junction unmatched. The CDR3 totals 16 residues. From germline, CDR1 is SQVTM and CDR2 ANQGSEA. CDR3 nucleotides: TGCAGCGTTGAAGGGACAGGGGGCGATTGGGGAGAGACCCAGTACTTC. Its protein product is CSVEGTGGDWGETQYF. The full variable domain, completed using reference TRBV29-1 and TRBJ2-5, is SAVISQKPSRDICQRGTSLTIQCQVDSQVTMMFWYRQQPGQSLTLIATANQGSEATYESGFVIDKFPISRPNLTFSTLTVSNMSPEDSSIYLCSVEGTGGDWGETQYFGPGTRLLVL.

The chain combines TRBV4-3 with TRBJ2-4; 9 positions match TRBD2. The CDR3 extends over 17 amino acids. From germline, CDR1 is LGHNA and CDR2 YSLEER. Unmatched junction bases numbered 7, after V lost 0 bases and J lost 4 bases. The CDR3 DNA sequence: TGCGCCAGCAGCCAAGATCGGGCTAGCGGGAATAAAAACATTCAGTACTTC. It translates to CASSQDRASGNKNIQYF.

This chain joins TRBV9 and TRBJ1-2, with 10 positions matching TRBD1. The CDR3 runs 16 residues. Trimming at V came to 0 bases and at J to 4 bases, leaving 6 bases not matched to a gene. CDR1 and CDR2 (germline): SGDLS, YYNGEE. The chain's CDR3 is CASSVEAGQGLYGYTF. The CDR3 DNA reads TGTGCCAGCAGCGTAGAAGCGGGACAGGGGCTCTATGGCTACACCTTC.

V usage is TRBV30 and J usage is TRBJ1-5, with a possible D match to TRBD1 (5 bases). Germline CDR1 and CDR2: GTSNPN and SVGIG (reference sequence). The CDR3 length is 13 residues. V lost 3 bases and J lost 7, with 13 bases in between. The CDR3 region is CAWSPFGDQPQHF. CDR3 DNA: TGTGCCTGGAGCCCCTTTGGGGACCAGCCCCAGCATTTT.

The gene calls are TRBV11-2 and TRBJ2-1; 7 nucleotides match TRBD1. Germline CDR1 reads SGHAT; CDR2 reads FQNNGV. J gave up 5 bases and V 3 bases, and 7 bases lay outside the gene matches. CDR3 length: 15 residues. CDR3 bases: TGTGCCAGCAGCTTGAACGCCGGGACAGACAATGAGCAGTTCTTC. Translated, it gives CASSLNAGTDNEQFF.

This clone turned up a few times. The chain couples TRBV5-1 to TRBJ2-7; 10 positions match TRBD1. The CDR3 has 15 amino acids. V was pared by 4 bases and J by 3 bases, with 7 bases of the junction left unmatched. Per germline, CDR1 SGHRS and CDR2 YFSETQ. The CDR3 region is CASSPFGTGDYEQYF. The DNA of the CDR3 is TGCGCCAGCAGCCCGTTCGGGACAGGGGACTACGAGCAGTACTTC.

V usage is TRBV10-3 and J usage is TRBJ1-1; D may be TRBD1 (6 bases). This CDR3 has 14 residues. V was cut by 3 bases and J by 1 base, with 9 bases left in between. CDR1 is ENHRY, CDR2 SYGVKD, per germline. For the CDR3, the DNA is TGTGCCATCAGTGATCAGGGGCCGAACACTGAAGCTTTCTTT. This encodes CAISDQGPNTEAFF.

The chain carries TRBV25-1 and TRBJ2-3, with D unresolved. CDR3 length: 11 residues. Germline-derived CDR1 and CDR2 are MGHDK and SYGVNS. V was shortened by 7 bases and J by 6 bases, with 8 bases between the two germline ends. The CDR3 here is CASKIRDTQYF. CDR3 nucleotides: TGTGCCAGCAAAATAAGGGATACGCAGTATTTT.

As to this clone: A read error may account for a junction end that differs from germline. J is TRBJ1-1 and V is TRBV15, with TRBD1 identical over 7 bases. Germline CDR1 is LNHNV and CDR2 is YYDKDF (reference sequence). The CDR3 extends over 14 amino acids. In DNA form, the CDR3 reads TGTGCCACCAGCGGAGAAGGGGGCAGGACTGAAGCTTTCTTT. Translating gives CATSGEGGRTEAFF. The whole variable domain, filled in from reference TRBV15 and TRBJ1-1, reads DAMVIQNPRYQVTQFGKPVTLSCSQTLNHNVMYWYQQKSSQAPKLLFHYYDKDFNNEADTPDNFQSRRPNTSFCFLDIRSPGLGDTAMYLCATSGEGGRTEAFFGQGTRLTVV.

The chain recombines TRBV29-1 with TRBJ2-1, with D possibly matching TRBD1 (5 bases). Germline CDR1 and CDR2: SQVTM and ANQGSEA. This CDR3 region has 16 residues. V lost 3 bases to trimming and J lost 2 bases, with 17 bases between them. Written as DNA, the CDR3 is TGCAGCGTTGAGAGGATGGGGCGCCCGGCCTACAATGAGCAGTTCTTC. Amino acids: CSVERMGRPAYNEQFF.

This clone was seen a few times. The gene calls are TRBV2 and TRBJ2-1; 11 bases match TRBD2. V trimming: 6 bases; J trimming: 7 bases; junction bases outside the gene matches: 11. The CDR3 totals 16 residues. Germline V lookup: CDR1 SNHLY, CDR2 FYNNEI. CDR3: CASRGSGRASGNEQFF. In DNA, the CDR3 is TGTGCCAGCAGGGGTAGCGGGAGGGCCTCGGGGAATGAGCAGTTCTTC. Variable domain in full (rest from reference TRBV2 and TRBJ2-1): EPEVTQTPSHQVTQMGQEVILRCVPISNHLYFYWYRQILGQKVEFLVSFYNNEISEKSEIFDDQFSVERPDGSNFTLKIRSTKLEDSAMYFCASRGSGRASGNEQFFGPGTRLTVL.

This CDR3 reads CASSFGTTDTQYF. DNA of the CDR3: TGTGCCAGCAGCTTCGGTACTACAGATACGCAGTATTTT. The rearrangement joins TRBV5-6 to TRBJ2-3; D remains unclear. Per the germline V gene, CDR1 is SGHDT and CDR2 is YYEEEE. The CDR3 totals 13 residues. Trimming left V 2 bases short and J 3 bases short, with 7 bases between.

The chain carries TRBV30 and TRBJ1-2; D unclear. V was trimmed by 3 bases and J by 3 bases, leaving 20 bases between them. The CDR3 spans 16 residues. Germline CDR1 reads GTSNPN; CDR2 reads SVGIG (reference sequence). The CDR3 bases are TGTGCCTGGAGGAACCCCCGCCACCGGGGTTACTATGGCTACACCTTC. It yields the protein CAWRNPRHRGYYGYTF.

This chain connects TRBV7-2 to TRBJ1-6; D call uncertain. The CDR3 is made up of 16 amino acids. Trimming shortened V by 5 bases and J by 0 bases, and 11 bases separated the two germline ends. The germline V gene encodes CDR1 SGHTA and CDR2 FQGNSA. CDR3 sequence: CASSLGFSSYNSPLHF. CDR3 DNA: TGTGCCAGCAGCCTGGGATTTAGCTCCTATAATTCACCCCTCCACTTT. Variable domain in full (rest from reference TRBV7-2 and TRBJ1-6): GAGVSQSPSNKVTEKGKDVELRCDPISGHTALYWYRQSLGQGLEFLIYFQGNSAPDKSGLPSDRFSAERTGGSVSTLTIQRTQQEDSAVYLCASSLGFSSYNSPLHFGNGTRLTVT.

The rearrangement links TRBV7-9 to TRBJ1-1; D ambiguous. Germline CDR1 and CDR2: SEHNR and FQNEAQ (reference sequence). This CDR3 contains 15 residues. V lost 5 bases and J 0 bases, leaving 13 bases between the germline ends. The CDR3 protein is CASSPSEGMNTEAFF. CDR3 bases: TGTGCCAGCAGCCCGTCGGAGGGCATGAACACTGAAGCTTTCTTT.

J is TRBJ2-7 and V is TRBV2; TRBD1 agrees at 10 bases. CDR3 size: 14 residues. Trimming at V came to 5 bases and at J to 3 bases, leaving 4 bases not matched to a gene. The germline V gene encodes CDR1 SNHLY and CDR2 FYNNEI. The CDR3: CASSNRDRGYEQYF. The CDR3 DNA follows: TGTGCCAGCAGTAACCGGGACAGGGGCTACGAGCAGTACTTC.

This rearrangement joins TRBV19 to TRBJ2-1; D gene ambiguous. Per germline, CDR1 LNHDA and CDR2 SQIVND (reference sequence). V lost 5 bases, J lost 9 bases, and 14 bases lay in between. This CDR3 is built from 13 residues. CDR3 sequence (DNA): TGTGCCAGTAGTGTGCTTACTGACGGTGAGCAGTTCTTC. This encodes CASSVLTDGEQFF. The full variable domain, with the rest looked up from reference TRBV19 and TRBJ2-1, is DGGITQSPKYLFRKEGQNVTLSCEQNLNHDAMYWYRQDPGQGLRLIYYSQIVNDFQKGDIAEGYSVSREKKESFPLTVTSAQKNPTAFYLCASSVLTDGEQFFGPGTRLTVL.

This clone came up a few times. The chain carries TRBV14 and TRBJ2-1; D not certain. This CDR3 spans 15 amino acids. V was pared by 4 bases and J by 7 bases, with 17 bases between. Germline V gene data show CDR1 as SGHDN and CDR2 as FVKESK. CDR3 amino acids: CASSLHSTDGNEQFF. In DNA form, the CDR3 reads TGTGCCAGCAGCCTCCACTCGACGGATGGAAATGAGCAGTTCTTC.

The chain recombines TRBV19 with TRBJ1-1; D is ambiguous. Germline assignment: CDR1 LNHDA and CDR2 SQIVND (reference sequence). V dropped 7 bases and J dropped 6 bases, with 24 bases sitting between them. The CDR3 is 16 amino acids. This CDR3 is CASKNTPGLGIPEAFF. In DNA form, the CDR3 reads TGTGCCAGTAAAAATACCCCGGGGTTGGGCATTCCTGAAGCTTTCTTT.

The CDR3 nucleotides are TGCGCCAGCAGCCAAGATCTACGGACTAGTAGCACAGATACGCAGTATTTT. Translation gives CASSQDLRTSSTDTQYF. The chain couples TRBV4-3 to TRBJ2-3; TRBD2 matches 7 bases. Looked up from germline, CDR1 is LGHNA and CDR2 is YSLEER. J was trimmed by 0 bases and V by 0 bases; bases with no gene match: 6. This CDR3 has 17 amino acids.

This rearrangement joins TRBV11-2 to TRBJ1-1, with TRBD1 as a possible D gene (6 bases). V lost 3 bases and J lost 8, with 7 bases in between. The CDR3 has 11 amino acids. The germline gives CDR1 SGHAT, CDR2 FQNNGV. CDR3 protein: CASSFGTEAFF. CDR3 nucleotide sequence: TGTGCCAGCAGCTTCGGGACAGAAGCTTTCTTT.

V and J are TRBV29-1 and TRBJ2-7; D is unclear. V lost 8 bases to trimming and J lost 4 bases, with 15 bases between them. There are 12 residues in the CDR3. Germline values: CDR1 SQVTM, CDR2 ANQGSEA. The CDR3 is CSIREWGYEQYF. DNA of the CDR3: TGCAGCATCCGAGAATGGGGTTACGAGCAGTACTTC.